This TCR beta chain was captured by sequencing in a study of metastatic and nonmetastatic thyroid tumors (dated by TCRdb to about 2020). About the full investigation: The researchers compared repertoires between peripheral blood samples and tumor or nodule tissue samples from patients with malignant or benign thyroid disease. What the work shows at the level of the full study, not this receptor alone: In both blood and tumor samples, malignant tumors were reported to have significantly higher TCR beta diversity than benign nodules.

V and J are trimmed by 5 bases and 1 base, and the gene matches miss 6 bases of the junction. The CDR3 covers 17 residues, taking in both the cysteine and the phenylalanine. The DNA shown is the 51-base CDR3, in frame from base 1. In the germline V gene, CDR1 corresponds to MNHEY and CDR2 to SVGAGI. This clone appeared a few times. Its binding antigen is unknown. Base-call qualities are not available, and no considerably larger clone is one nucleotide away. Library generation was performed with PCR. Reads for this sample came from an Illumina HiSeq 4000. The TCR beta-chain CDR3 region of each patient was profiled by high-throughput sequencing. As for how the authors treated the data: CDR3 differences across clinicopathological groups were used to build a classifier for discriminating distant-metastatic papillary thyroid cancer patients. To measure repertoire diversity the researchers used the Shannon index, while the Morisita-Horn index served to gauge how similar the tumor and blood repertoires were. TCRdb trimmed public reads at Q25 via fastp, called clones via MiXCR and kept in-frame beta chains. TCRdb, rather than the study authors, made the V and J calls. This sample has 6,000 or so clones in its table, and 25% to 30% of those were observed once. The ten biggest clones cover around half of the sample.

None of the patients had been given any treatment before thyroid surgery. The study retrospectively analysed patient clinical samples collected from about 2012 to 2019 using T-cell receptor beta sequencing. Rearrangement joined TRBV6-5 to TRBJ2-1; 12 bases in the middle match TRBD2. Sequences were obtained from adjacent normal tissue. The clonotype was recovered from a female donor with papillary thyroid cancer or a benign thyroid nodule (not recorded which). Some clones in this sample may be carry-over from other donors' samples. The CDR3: CASSRLAGDLSYNEQFF. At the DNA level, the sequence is TGTGCCAGCAGTAGACTAGCGGGAGACTTGTCCTACAATGAGCAGTTCTTC.